This TCR beta chain was captured in a study of T-cell memory formation after mild COVID-19 (dated by TCRdb to the early 2020s). For the wider study: TCR sequence clusters from the two donors were found to be largely donor specific. In two donors, T-cell clones that expanded and contracted after mild COVID-19 were followed by sequencing TCRalpha and TCRbeta repertoires longitudinally. Two young, previously healthy adult volunteers, one female and one male, were included in the cohort.

TCRdb lists the instrument as Illumina NovaSeq 6000. Using 5'RACE with constant-segment primers, TCRalpha and TCRbeta cDNA libraries were constructed, with sample barcodes and unique molecular identifiers added in the process. Trizol reagent was used to extract RNA from every sample. Library amplification was performed in two PCR steps, and a second sample barcode and Illumina TruSeq adapters were introduced in the second step. The libraries were sequenced on an Illumina NovaSeq using 2 x 150 bp paired-end reads. The original pipeline was this. The reads were demultiplexed and collapsed into UMI-guided consensus sequences using migec v1.2.7. With mixcr v2.1.11, UMI consensuses were aligned to TRA and TRB V and J templates and assembled into clonotypes. A clonotype was counted as expanded or contracted only if both edgeR and NoisET called the change significant, with noise models trained on biological replicates. For edgeR calls, the cutoffs were a false discovery rate-adjusted p below 0.01 and a log2 fold-change threshold of 1. As an exploratory analysis of dynamics, max-normalized trajectories of the 1000 most abundant clonotypes were examined with PCA combined with hierarchical clustering. The CD4 or CD8 phenotype of responding clones was assigned using the separately sequenced CD4+ and CD8+ repertoires. In-frame beta chains were kept once TCRdb had trimmed the public reads at Q25 with fastp and called clones with MiXCR. Records with the same CDR3 protein are collapsed into one entry carrying the most frequent genes and DNA. TCRdb, not the original authors, processed these V and J calls. The sample table shows around 340,000 distinct CDR3 sequences, and approximately 13% are seen once. The leading ten clones occupy approximately 21% of the sample.

To note about this clonotype: No cognate antigen has been identified for it. No much larger clone exists at a distance of one base, and base qualities are not known.

PBMCs were isolated by Ficoll-Paque density gradient centrifugation. Results the study describes overall, beyond this receptor: SARS-CoV-2 specificity was not confirmed for the second-wave clones peaking on day 37. Balanced CD4/CD8 phenotypes were observed for clones contracting from day 15 to 85, whereas a bias towards CD4+ was observed for a second wave of clones expanding from day 15 to 37. The study included only a couple of mild cases, and larger cohorts that include severe cases with pre-infection samples were judged to be necessary. Some responding clones were detected in pre-infection memory, which suggested that pre-existing cross-reactive memory T cells had joined the SARS-CoV-2 response. Contracting CD4+ clones were found mainly in CM and EM memory subsets, while CD8+ clones were enriched in EMRA.

Sequencing was performed on PBMCs or a T cell subset sorted from them (not recorded which). The receptor was derived from a man aged 18-30 years who had mild COVID-19 (a few samples of this study predate the infection). The sample titles of this study are shuffled in the database, so cell type and time point are left out; the donor was told from shared clones.

For the CDR3, the sequence is CASSEFWTGGFEKLFF. The sequenced DNA is TGCGCCAGCAGCGAGTTCTGGACAGGGGGTTTTGAAAAACTGTTTTTT. The V gene is TRBV4-3 and the J gene is TRBJ1-4; 10 central nucleotides agree with TRBD1. The CDR3 starts with the cysteine, ends with the phenylalanine, and has 16 residues. The read is trimmed to its CDR3 DNA, 48 bases read in frame from base 1. CDR1 and CDR2 are drawn from the germline V gene: LGHNA, YSLEER. Compared with germline, V lacks 5 bases and J lacks 7 bases; bases without a gene match: 10.